This TCR beta chain appears in the sequencing data of a study of radiotherapy plus CTLA-4 blockade in lung cancer. Turning to the study itself: Objective responses arose in roughly 17% of patients, and 31% experienced disease control.

Study results and limitations: There was expansion of tumor-derived TCR clones in blood after radiotherapy plus ipilimumab.

Per the germline V gene, CDR1 is SGHRS and CDR2 is YFSETQ. This CDR3 is 15 amino acids long. V trimming: 4 bases; J trimming: 10 bases; junction bases outside the gene matches: 9. Worth noting for this clone: Its target is not known.

Here immunoSEQ multiplex PCR was the method, and the copy in TCRdb shows in-frame clones only, minus some. This sample has about 19,000 clones, with around 86% found just once. The sample in question was peripheral blood, obtained from a patient treated with radiotherapy plus ipilimumab. The TCR sequence derives from a human donor with non-small cell lung cancer whose response to radiotherapy plus ipilimumab could not be evaluated. The rearrangement uses TRBV5-1 and TRBJ2-1, with 12 bases aligning to TRBD2. CDR3: CASSHPSGRAREQFF. The DNA of the CDR3 is TGCGCCAGCAGCCATCCTAGCGGGAGGGCCAGGGAGCAGTTCTTC.